This T cell receptor beta chain is from a study of blood T cell repertoires in COVID-19. Study in general: The analysed material was cDNA or gDNA that came from T cells, B-cell-depleted T cells, or PBMCs.

Some clones are missing from TCRdb's copy, which holds only in-frame ones; the method was immunoSEQ multiplex PCR. The sample has approximately 230,000 clones; around four fifths are singletons. Input material: peripheral blood. The sequence derives from a man aged 25 to 40 with active or convalescent COVID-19.

CDR3 in amino acids: CASGTGNQPQHF. The CDR3 region has the DNA TGTGCCAGTGGGACAGGCAATCAGCCCCAGCATTTT. The V gene is TRBV28, the J gene TRBJ1-5; 7 nucleotides line up with TRBD1. The germline gives CDR1 MDHEN, CDR2 SYDVKM. V lost 9 bases and J lost 2; bases outside the gene matches: 1. The length of the CDR3 is 12 residues.